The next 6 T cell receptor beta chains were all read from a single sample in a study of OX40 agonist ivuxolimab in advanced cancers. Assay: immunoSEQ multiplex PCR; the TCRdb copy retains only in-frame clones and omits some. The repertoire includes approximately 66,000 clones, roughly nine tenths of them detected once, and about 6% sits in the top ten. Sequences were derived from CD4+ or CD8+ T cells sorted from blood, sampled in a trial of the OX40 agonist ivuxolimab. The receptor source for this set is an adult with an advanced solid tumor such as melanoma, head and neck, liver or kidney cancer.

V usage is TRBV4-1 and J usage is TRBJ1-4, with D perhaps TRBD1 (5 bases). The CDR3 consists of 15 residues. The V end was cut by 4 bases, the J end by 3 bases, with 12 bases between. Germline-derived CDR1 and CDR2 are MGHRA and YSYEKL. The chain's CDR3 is CASSLAVGANEKLFF. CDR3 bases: TGCGCCAGCAGCCTAGCGGTAGGGGCTAATGAAAAACTGTTTTTT.

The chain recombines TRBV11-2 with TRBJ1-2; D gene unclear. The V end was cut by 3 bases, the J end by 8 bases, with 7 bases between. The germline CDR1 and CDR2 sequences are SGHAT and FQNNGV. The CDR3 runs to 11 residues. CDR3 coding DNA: TGTGCCAGCAGCTTTGGCACCGGCTACACCTTC. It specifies CASSFGTGYTF.

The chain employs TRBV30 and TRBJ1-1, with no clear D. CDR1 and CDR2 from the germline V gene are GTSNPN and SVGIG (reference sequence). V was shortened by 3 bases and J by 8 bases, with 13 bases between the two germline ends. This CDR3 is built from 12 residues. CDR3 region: CAWSPMILEAFF. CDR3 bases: TGTGCCTGGAGCCCGATGATACTCGAAGCTTTCTTT.

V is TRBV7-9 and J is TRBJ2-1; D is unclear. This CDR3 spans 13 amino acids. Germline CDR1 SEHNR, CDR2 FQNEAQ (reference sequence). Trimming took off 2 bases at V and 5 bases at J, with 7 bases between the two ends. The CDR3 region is CASSLQENNEQFF. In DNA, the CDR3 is TGTGCCAGCAGCTTACAAGAAAACAATGAGCAGTTCTTC.

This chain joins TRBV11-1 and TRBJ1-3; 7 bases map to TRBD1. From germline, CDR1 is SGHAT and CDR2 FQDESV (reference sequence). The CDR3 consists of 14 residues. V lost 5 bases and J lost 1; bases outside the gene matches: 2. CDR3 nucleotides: TGTGCCAGCAGCGCGACAGGGTCTGGAAACACCATATATTTT. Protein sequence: CASSATGSGNTIYF.

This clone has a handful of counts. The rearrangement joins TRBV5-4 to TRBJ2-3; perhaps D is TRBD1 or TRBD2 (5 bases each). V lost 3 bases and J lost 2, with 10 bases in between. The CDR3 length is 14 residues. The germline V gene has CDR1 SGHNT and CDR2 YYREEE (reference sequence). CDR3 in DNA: TGTGCCAGCAGCTCCGACGGGGCCACAGATACGCAGTATTTT. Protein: CASSSDGATDTQYF.